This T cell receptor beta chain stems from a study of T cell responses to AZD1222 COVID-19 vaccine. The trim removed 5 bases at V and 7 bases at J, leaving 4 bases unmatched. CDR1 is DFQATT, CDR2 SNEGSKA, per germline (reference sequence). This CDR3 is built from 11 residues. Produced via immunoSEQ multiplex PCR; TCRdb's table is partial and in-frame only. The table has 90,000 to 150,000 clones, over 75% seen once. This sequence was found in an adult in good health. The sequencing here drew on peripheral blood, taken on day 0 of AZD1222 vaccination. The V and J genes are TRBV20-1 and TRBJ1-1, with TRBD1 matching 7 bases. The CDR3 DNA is TGCAGTGCTTTACGACAGGGTGAAGCTTTCTTT. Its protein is CSALRQGEAFF.